This T cell receptor (beta chain) was found in a study of cytomegalovirus exposure and HLA in healthy donors. The PCR made use of 60 Vbeta and 13 Jbeta primers. Data came from immunoSEQ multiplex PCR; TCRdb stores just in-frame clones and leaves some out. The sample has about 110,000 clones; 70% to 80% are singletons. The sample consisted of PBMCs. The sequence was obtained from a man in his forties or fifties in good health and CMV-seronegative.

The CDR3 DNA reads as TGTGCCAGCAGGTTCGACATCTATAATTCACCCCTCCACTTT. Translation: CASRFDIYNSPLHF. V and J are TRBV28 and TRBJ1-6; unclear D gene. The V end was cut by 6 bases, the J end by 3 bases, with 9 bases between. Germline-derived CDR1 and CDR2 are MDHEN and SYDVKM. The CDR3 covers 14 residues. Complete variable domain (other parts from reference TRBV28 and TRBJ1-6): DVKVTQSSRYLVKRTGEKVFLECVQDMDHENMFWYRQDPGLGLRLIYFSYDVKMKEKGDIPEGYSVSREKKERFSLILESASTNQTSMYLCASRFDIYNSPLHFGNGTRLTVT.